The 26 T cell receptor beta chains below were found in one sample sequenced in a study of radiotherapy plus CTLA-4 blockade in lung cancer. The protocol was immunoSEQ multiplex PCR, while the TCRdb copy is restricted to in-frame clones and leaves out a portion. The table includes 70,000 to 90,000 clones, more than 75% detected once. The specimen comprised peripheral blood, sampled from a patient treated with radiotherapy plus ipilimumab. The receptor source for this set is a human donor with non-small cell lung cancer who had stable disease on radiotherapy plus ipilimumab.

V and J are TRBV27 and TRBJ1-4, with a weak D call TRBD1 (5 bases). The ends were cut back, 6 bases at V and 8 bases at J, with 16 bases in the middle. Germline V gives CDR1 MNHEY, CDR2 SMNVEV (reference sequence). This CDR3 comprises 14 residues. CDR3 in DNA: TGTGCCAGCAGGTACCGTGTGGGGGGGGAAAAACTGTTTTTT. Amino acid sequence: CASRYRVGGEKLFF. The full variable domain, rest sourced from reference TRBV27 and TRBJ1-4, is EAQVTQNPRYLITVTGKKLTVTCSQNMNHEYMSWYRQDPGLGLRQIYYSMNVEVTDKGDVPEGYKVSRKEKRNFPLILESPSPNQTSLYFCASRYRVGGEKLFFGSGTQLSVL.

This clone was counted a few times. The gene calls are TRBV6-1 and TRBJ1-1; 9 bases agree with TRBD1. The germline CDR1 and CDR2 sequences are MNHNS and SASEGT. The CDR3 totals 14 residues. The V and J ends lost 4 bases and 11 bases, in that order; junction bases with no gene match: 11. CDR3 nucleotide sequence: TGTGCCAGCAGTGTTTTTAATGGGGGACAGGGCGCTTTCTTT. The encoded protein is CASSVFNGGQGAFF.

This clone has only a few counts. The V gene is TRBV18, the J gene TRBJ1-6, with D unclear. Looked up from germline, CDR1 is KGHSH and CDR2 is LQKENI. V was trimmed by 0 bases and J by 6 bases, leaving 12 bases between them. This CDR3 is 16 amino acids long. This CDR3 is CASSPPGLGINSPLHF. In nucleotides, the CDR3 is TGTGCCAGCTCACCACCGGGCCTTGGGATTAATTCACCCCTCCACTTT.

The chain uses TRBV7-2 and TRBJ2-7; 8 nucleotides agree with TRBD1. Trimming at V came to 5 bases and at J to 3 bases, leaving 9 bases not matched to a gene. Germline values: CDR1 SGHTA, CDR2 FQGNSA. This CDR3 contains 15 residues. CDR3 residues: CASSATGGGHYEQYF. The CDR3 region has the DNA TGTGCCAGCAGCGCTACAGGGGGAGGACACTACGAGCAGTACTTC.

The rearrangement uses TRBV6-6 and TRBJ2-5, with D uncertain. The J call may not be correct, given that the DNA end is closer to TRBJ2-7. Germline V gives CDR1 MNHNY, CDR2 SVGAGI (reference sequence). The CDR3 length is 13 residues. This CDR3 reads CASSYLALNEQYF. CDR3 coding DNA: TGTGCCAGCAGTTACTTGGCCCTAAACGAGCAGTACTTC.

This chain connects TRBV5-4 to TRBJ2-2; D perhaps matches TRBD2 (6 bases). The length of the CDR3 is 15 residues. V was trimmed by 6 bases and J by 5 bases, leaving 17 bases between them. Germline V gene data show CDR1 as SGHNT and CDR2 as YYREEE (reference sequence). CDR3 loop: CASTLQGGYTGELFF. The CDR3 DNA follows: TGTGCCAGCACCCTCCAGGGAGGATATACCGGGGAGCTGTTTTTT.

The rearrangement uses TRBV29-1 and TRBJ1-2; D is ambiguous. With 4 bases removed from V and 4 bases from J, the gap between germline ends came to 7 bases. Germline CDR1 SQVTM, CDR2 ANQGSEA. CDR3 length equals 11 residues. In DNA form, the CDR3 reads TGCAGCGTTGGGGATGGCTATGGCTACACCTTC. Amino acid sequence: CSVGDGYGYTF.

V and J are TRBV7-9 and TRBJ2-1; a weak D match, TRBD2 (5 bases). Germline values: CDR1 SEHNR, CDR2 FQNEAQ (reference sequence). There are 18 residues in the CDR3. Trimming left V 5 bases short and J 0 bases short, with 20 bases between. CDR3: CASSQLRPSGSSYNEQFF. For the CDR3, the DNA is TGTGCCAGCAGCCAACTCCGGCCCAGCGGAAGCTCCTACAATGAGCAGTTCTTC. The entire variable domain, with the rest obtained from reference TRBV7-9 and TRBJ2-1, is as follows: DTGVSQNPRHKITKRGQNVTFRCDPISEHNRLYWYRQTLGQGPEFLTYFQNEAQLEKSRLLSDRFSAERPKGSFSTLEIQRTEQGDSAMYLCASSQLRPSGSSYNEQFFGPGTRLTVL.

The J gene is TRBJ2-5, the V gene TRBV5-1, with D possibly matching TRBD2 (5 bases). The ends were cut back, 0 bases at V and 5 bases at J, with 11 bases in the middle. The CDR3 sequence is 14 residues long. CDR1 SGHRS and CDR2 YFSETQ come from the germline V gene. The CDR3 region is CASSLAGKSETQYF. The CDR3 DNA is TGCGCCAGCAGCTTGGCGGGAAAGAGTGAGACCCAGTACTTC.

V is TRBV18 and J is TRBJ2-1; 7 positions match TRBD2. Germline V gene sequence: CDR1 KGHSH, CDR2 LQKENI. V was pared by 4 bases and J by 3 bases, with 6 bases of the junction left unmatched. There are 15 residues in the CDR3. CDR3: CASSLSSGIYNEQFF. The DNA of the CDR3 is TGTGCCAGCTCACTATCTAGCGGTATCTACAATGAGCAGTTCTTC. The full variable domain, with the rest looked up from reference TRBV18 and TRBJ2-1, is NAGVMQNPRHLVRRRGQEARLRCSPMKGHSHVYWYRQLPEEGLKFMVYLQKENIIDESGMPKERFSAEFPKEGPSILRIQQVVRGDSAAYFCASSLSSGIYNEQFFGPGTRLTVL.

The chain employs TRBV25-1 and TRBJ2-3; weak D call: TRBD2 (7 bases). The CDR3 sequence is 14 residues long. Deletions cut 5 bases from V and 2 bases from J, with 11 bases between. Germline V gives CDR1 MGHDK, CDR2 SYGVNS. CDR3 amino acids: CASSSGGATDTQYF. The CDR3 DNA is TGTGCCAGCAGTAGTGGGGGGGCCACAGATACGCAGTATTTT.

This clone was observed a single time. Relative to the germline gene, one junction end is altered; a read error may explain this. The chain joins TRBV4-1 to TRBJ1-3, with no clear D. This CDR3 region has 16 residues. Germline CDR1 MGHRA, CDR2 YSYEKL. The CDR3 loop is CASSQTAILSGNTVYF. The CDR3 coding sequence is TGCGCCAGCAGCCAAACGGCCATCCTCTCTGGAAACACCGTATATTTT.

This rearrangement joins TRBV28 to TRBJ1-2; 8 nucleotides line up with TRBD1. Trimming at V came to 4 bases and at J to 8 bases, leaving 3 bases not matched to a gene. CDR3 length: 12 residues. Germline CDR1 is MDHEN and CDR2 is SYDVKM. CDR3 sequence: CASSSGQVGYTF. In DNA form, the CDR3 reads TGTGCCAGCAGTTCGGGACAGGTCGGCTACACCTTC.

V usage is TRBV6-4 and J usage is TRBJ2-5, with D possibly being TRBD1 (5 bases). The length of the CDR3 is 13 residues. Germline V CDR1 and CDR2: MRHNA, SNTAGT. V was clipped by 4 bases and J by 5 bases, with 11 bases between them. The CDR3 coding sequence is TGTGCCAGCAGTGCGACAGATGGGGAGACCCAGTACTTC. Residues: CASSATDGETQYF.

This clone occurred once. This sequence joins TRBV29-1 and TRBJ2-3, with 11 bases identical to TRBD2. V gave up 5 bases and J gave up 7 bases; unmatched junction bases: 11. This CDR3 has 15 residues. Germline assignment: CDR1 SQVTM and CDR2 ANQGSEA. DNA for the CDR3: TGCAGCGTTATTCCGGGACTAGCGGTACAAAATACGCAGTATTTT. Residues: CSVIPGLAVQNTQYF.

This rearrangement joins TRBV5-5 to TRBJ1-2; 8 bases fit TRBD1. Trimming removed 6 bases from V and 4 bases from J; junction bases left unmatched: 8. Germline V lookup: CDR1 SGHKS, CDR2 YYEKEE (reference sequence). The CDR3 consists of 14 residues. As DNA, the CDR3 is TGTGCCAGCACTGCGACAGGGGAATCCTATGGCTACACCTTC. Amino acids: CASTATGESYGYTF.

CDR3 sequence: CASSDPPIKSNTGELFF. CDR3 DNA sequence: TGTGCCAGCAGTGACCCTCCTATAAAATCGAACACCGGGGAGCTGTTTTTT. The J gene is TRBJ2-2, the V gene TRBV6-4; D unresolved. With 2 bases removed from V and 0 bases from J, the gap between germline ends came to 13 bases. The germline CDR1 and CDR2 sequences are MRHNA and SNTAGT. CDR3 size: 17 residues.

The V call is TRBV5-1, the J call TRBJ1-1, with 9 bases fitting TRBD1. Losses at the gene ends were 4 bases for V and 5 bases for J; bases not matched to a gene: 12. This CDR3 has 16 amino acids. From germline, CDR1 is SGHRS and CDR2 YFSETQ. This chain's CDR3 is CASSERRGQGKTEAFF. The CDR3 bases are TGCGCCAGCAGCGAAAGACGGGGACAGGGAAAAACTGAAGCTTTCTTT. The full variable domain, rest sourced from reference TRBV5-1 and TRBJ1-1, is KAGVTQTPRYLIKTRGQQVTLSCSPISGHRSVSWYQQTPGQGLQFLFEYFSETQRNKGNFPGRFSGRQFSNSRSEMNVSTLELGDSALYLCASSERRGQGKTEAFFGQGTRLTVV.

A single count supports this clone. The V call is TRBV5-1, the J call TRBJ1-4, with TRBD1 matching over 10 bases. CDR1 is SGHRS, CDR2 YFSETQ, per germline. There are 15 residues in the CDR3. Losses at the gene ends were 5 bases for V and 7 bases for J; bases not matched to a gene: 8. The DNA for the CDR3 is TGCGCCAGCAGGTATACGACAGGGGGCGGTGAAAAACTGTTTTTT. Translation gives CASRYTTGGGEKLFF. The whole variable domain, filled in from reference TRBV5-1 and TRBJ1-4, reads KAGVTQTPRYLIKTRGQQVTLSCSPISGHRSVSWYQQTPGQGLQFLFEYFSETQRNKGNFPGRFSGRQFSNSRSEMNVSTLELGDSALYLCASRYTTGGGEKLFFGSGTQLSVL.

The chain couples TRBV11-1 to TRBJ1-6; TRBD1 agrees at 10 bases. The V and J ends lost 6 bases and 5 bases, in that order; junction bases with no gene match: 7. Germline-derived CDR1 and CDR2 are SGHAT and FQDESV (reference sequence). The CDR3 length is 16 residues. The CDR3 spells CASRSGDRGNNSPLHF. The CDR3 coding sequence is TGTGCCAGCAGATCTGGGGACAGGGGAAATAATTCACCCCTCCACTTT.

V is TRBV6-6 and J is TRBJ2-5; 8 bases match TRBD1. Per the germline V gene, CDR1 is MNHNY and CDR2 is SVGAGI (reference sequence). This CDR3 comprises 15 residues. The junction had 5 bases not matched to a gene; V was cut back by 2 bases and J by 3 bases. This CDR3 is CASSYPQGAKETQYF. Here the CDR3 DNA reads TGTGCCAGCAGTTACCCGCAGGGGGCAAAAGAGACCCAGTACTTC.

V gene TRBV28 combines with J gene TRBJ2-3; no definite D call. V was cut by 6 bases and J by 5 bases, with 15 bases left in between. CDR3 length: 14 amino acids. Germline V lookup: CDR1 MDHEN, CDR2 SYDVKM. In DNA form, the CDR3 reads TGTGCCAGCAGCCGCTCACAGAGAATAGATACGCAGTATTTT. It codes for CASSRSQRIDTQYF.

This chain joins TRBV5-1 and TRBJ2-1; 8 positions agree with TRBD2. The V gene end was trimmed by 5 bases and the J gene end by 4 bases; junction bases not matched to a gene: 11. Per germline, CDR1 SGHRS and CDR2 YFSETQ. There are 16 residues in the CDR3. The CDR3 spells CASRKNAGGRYNEQFF. In nucleotides, the CDR3 is TGCGCCAGCAGGAAAAACGCGGGAGGCCGATACAATGAGCAGTTCTTC.

This clone occurred once. The chain joins TRBV6-7 to TRBJ2-7; TRBD1 is a possible D gene (6 bases). TRBV6-7 is an ORF; its function is uncertain. The CDR3 extends over 14 amino acids. Trimming took 2 bases from V and 1 from J, leaving 9 bases between them. For the CDR3, the DNA is TGTGCCAGCAGTTACCCCCAGGGGTCCTACGAGCAGTACTTC. Amino acids: CASSYPQGSYEQYF.

V is TRBV28 and J is TRBJ2-7; TRBD1 is a possible D gene (6 bases). Germline V gene sequence: CDR1 MDHEN, CDR2 SYDVKM. The CDR3 is 14 amino acids. Trimming removed 2 bases from V and 3 bases from J, with 11 bases in between. The CDR3 DNA follows: TGTGCCAGCAGTTTACCACAGGGCCGCTACGAGCAGTACTTC. Protein: CASSLPQGRYEQYF.

The rearrangement joins TRBV4-1 to TRBJ2-3; D is perhaps TRBD2 (6 bases). CDR1 is MGHRA and CDR2 is YSYEKL in the germline V gene. Deletions cut 6 bases from V and 0 bases from J, with 25 bases between. CDR3 size: 19 residues. The CDR3, as DNA: TGCGCCAGCAGTCGAAAGGTTGGGGGGATAGTCGCTAGCACAGATACGCAGTATTTT. Encoded protein: CASSRKVGGIVASTDTQYF.